This TCR beta chain was sequenced in a study of neoadjuvant anti-PD-1 for oral cavity cancer. Overall study findings and caveats: Non-responders to neoadjuvant nivolumab had significantly more clonal PBMC T cells than responders.

J lost 3 bases, V lost 5 bases, and 7 bases had no gene match. The CDR3 has 15 residues. Per germline, CDR1 SGHRS and CDR2 YFSETQ. In the case of this clone: Its antigen is unidentified.

Assay: immunoSEQ multiplex PCR; the TCRdb copy retains only in-frame clones and omits some. The sample includes about 15,000 clones, roughly 67% of them seen just once. The sample was PBMCs, taken before nivolumab (anti-PD-1) treatment. This chain connects TRBV5-1 to TRBJ2-3; 9 bases map to TRBD1. The clonotype originates from a person between 40 and 85 years old with oral cavity squamous cell carcinoma. Written as DNA, the CDR3 is TGCGCCAGCAGTTCGACGGGACAGGGAACAGATACGCAGTATTTT. Residues: CASSSTGQGTDTQYF.